Listed below are T cell receptor beta chains from one sample, sequenced in a study of shared clonotypes between healthy human individuals. Clones were sequenced by immunoSEQ multiplex PCR, and TCRdb holds only the in-frame ones, with some missing. This table holds roughly 2,500,000 clones, approximately 93% found once. Sequencing was done on a sample of naive CD4+ T cells from PBMCs. These receptor sequences come from a young man in good health. Some clones in this sample may be carry-over from other donors' samples. The CDR3 runs from the conserved cysteine through the conserved F or W. The order of the fields is V gene, J gene, D gene, clone size, CDR3 protein, CDR3 DNA. The D gene is left open where the match is weak. For some rows the clone size is stated as once, few or many, or as a class when expanded; others skip it.

V gene: TRBV6-1
J gene: TRBJ1-5
D gene: .
clone size: .
CDR3 protein: CASSEGQGGGPQHF
CDR3 DNA: TGTGCCAGCAGTGAAGGGCAGGGCGGTGGGCCCCAGCATTTT

V gene: TRBV19
J gene: TRBJ2-7
D gene: .
clone size: .
CDR3 protein: CASSPGDHYEQYF
CDR3 DNA: TGTGCCAGTAGTCCGGGGGACCACTACGAGCAGTACTTC

V gene: TRBV10-1
J gene: TRBJ2-1
D gene: .
clone size: once
CDR3 protein: CASSGSRGNEQFF
CDR3 DNA: TGCGCCAGCAGTGGATCGAGGGGGAATGAGCAGTTCTTC

V gene: TRBV5-6
J gene: TRBJ2-3
D gene: TRBD1
clone size: .
CDR3 protein: CASSSKTTGEITDTQYF
CDR3 DNA: TGTGCCAGCAGCTCTAAAACTACAGGGGAAATCACAGATACGCAGTATTTT

V gene: TRBV4-1
J gene: TRBJ2-1
D gene: .
clone size: .
CDR3 protein: CASSQGGGNEQFF
CDR3 DNA: TGCGCCAGCAGCCAAGGAGGAGGCAATGAGCAGTTCTTC

V gene: TRBV15
J gene: TRBJ1-5
D gene: .
clone size: .
CDR3 protein: CATSREGGAQPQHF
CDR3 DNA: TGTGCCACCAGCAGAGAGGGCGGGGCACAGCCCCAGCATTTT

V gene: TRBV2
J gene: TRBJ2-4
D gene: .
clone size: .
CDR3 protein: CASSEEAAGGNIQYF
CDR3 DNA: TGTGCCAGCAGTGAAGAGGCGGCAGGTGGTAACATTCAGTACTTC

V gene: TRBV5-1
J gene: TRBJ1-1
D gene: TRBD1
clone size: .
CDR3 protein: CASSLDGTGLTEAFF
CDR3 DNA: TGCGCCAGCAGCTTGGACGGGACAGGGCTCACTGAAGCTTTCTTT

V gene: TRBV10-3
J gene: TRBJ1-4
D gene: .
clone size: .
CDR3 protein: CAISGQVGEKLFF
CDR3 DNA: TGTGCCATCAGTGGCCAGGTGGGGGAAAAACTGTTTTTT

V gene: TRBV4-3
J gene: TRBJ2-7
D gene: .
clone size: .
CDR3 protein: CASSLLNDRGNEQYF
CDR3 DNA: TGCGCCAGCAGCCTGTTGAACGACCGGGGGAACGAGCAGTACTTC

V gene: TRBV18
J gene: TRBJ2-3
D gene: .
clone size: .
CDR3 protein: CASSPQTGPTDTQYF
CDR3 DNA: TGTGCCAGCTCACCACAGACGGGACCCACAGATACGCAGTATTTT

V gene: TRBV19
J gene: TRBJ1-5
D gene: TRBD1
clone size: .
CDR3 protein: CASSTRQGDRGRGNQPQHF
CDR3 DNA: TGTGCCAGTAGTACAAGACAGGGAGACAGGGGACGTGGTAATCAGCCCCAGCATTTT

V gene: TRBV12-5
J gene: TRBJ2-3
D gene: .
clone size: .
CDR3 protein: CASGLIGTDTQYF
CDR3 DNA: TGTGCTAGTGGTTTGATAGGCACAGATACGCAGTATTTT

V gene: TRBV7-2
J gene: TRBJ2-1
D gene: .
clone size: .
CDR3 protein: CASSLTVSSSYNEQFF
CDR3 DNA: TGTGCCAGCAGCCTGACAGTTTCAAGCTCCTACAATGAGCAGTTCTTC

V gene: TRBV7-2
J gene: TRBJ2-4
D gene: .
clone size: .
CDR3 protein: CASSLGGSRAKNIQYF
CDR3 DNA: TGTGCCAGCAGCTTAGGAGGGAGCCGAGCCAAAAACATTCAGTACTTC

V gene: TRBV5-1
J gene: TRBJ2-3
D gene: .
clone size: .
CDR3 protein: CASSLLATTDTQYF
CDR3 DNA: TGCGCCAGCAGCTTGCTGGCTACCACAGATACGCAGTATTTT

V gene: TRBV10-3
J gene: TRBJ1-5
D gene: .
clone size: .
CDR3 protein: CAISESIGSNQPQHF
CDR3 DNA: TGTGCCATCAGTGAGTCGATCGGTAGCAATCAGCCCCAGCATTTT

V gene: TRBV5-1
J gene: TRBJ1-2
D gene: .
clone size: .
CDR3 protein: CASSPEWGHYGYTF
CDR3 DNA: TGCGCCAGCAGCCCAGAATGGGGGCACTATGGCTACACCTTC

V gene: TRBV11-2
J gene: TRBJ2-7
D gene: TRBD1
clone size: .
CDR3 protein: CASSLDPGQGSYEQYF
CDR3 DNA: TGTGCCAGCAGCTTAGACCCCGGACAGGGCTCCTACGAGCAGTACTTC

V gene: TRBV5-6
J gene: TRBJ1-3
D gene: .
clone size: .
CDR3 protein: CASSFQSPFGSGNTIYF
CDR3 DNA: TGTGCCAGCAGCTTCCAGTCCCCTTTTGGCTCTGGAAACACCATATATTTT

V gene: TRBV5-5
J gene: TRBJ2-2
D gene: .
clone size: .
CDR3 protein: CASSLVAGELFF
CDR3 DNA: TGTGCCAGCAGCTTGGTGGCCGGGGAGCTGTTTTTT

V gene: TRBV7-2
J gene: TRBJ2-3
D gene: .
clone size: .
CDR3 protein: CASSSQRGDTQYF
CDR3 DNA: TGTGCCAGCAGCTCTCAGCGTGGAGATACGCAGTATTTT

V gene: TRBV23-1
J gene: TRBJ2-4
D gene: .
clone size: .
CDR3 protein: CANSAPLAKNIQYF
CDR3 DNA: TGCGCCAACTCAGCCCCACTAGCCAAAAACATTCAGTACTTC

V gene: TRBV5-1
J gene: TRBJ2-5
D gene: TRBD2
clone size: .
CDR3 protein: CASSLGGSGFQETQYF
CDR3 DNA: TGCGCCAGCAGCTTGGGAGGTAGCGGGTTCCAAGAGACCCAGTACTTC

V gene: TRBV2
J gene: TRBJ2-7
D gene: .
clone size: .
CDR3 protein: CASSEYRPGPNF
CDR3 DNA: TGTGCCAGCAGTGAATACCGTCCGGGACCAAATTTC

V gene: TRBV11-3
J gene: TRBJ1-1
D gene: .
clone size: .
CDR3 protein: CASSLGSGAGTEAFF
CDR3 DNA: TGTGCCAGCAGCTTAGGTTCGGGGGCGGGCACTGAAGCTTTCTTT

V gene: TRBV2
J gene: TRBJ2-1
D gene: .
clone size: .
CDR3 protein: CASREVNEQFF
CDR3 DNA: TGTGCCAGCAGGGAGGTGAATGAGCAGTTCTTC

V gene: TRBV7-2
J gene: TRBJ2-7
D gene: TRBD1
clone size: once
CDR3 protein: CASSSQGTTYEQYF
CDR3 DNA: TGTGCCAGCAGCTCACAGGGGACCACCTACGAGCAGTACTTC

V gene: TRBV21-1
J gene: TRBJ2-7
D gene: .
clone size: .
CDR3 protein: CASSRTGDYEQYF
CDR3 DNA: TGTGCCAGCAGCAGGACAGGGGACTACGAGCAGTACTTC

V gene: TRBV29-1
J gene: TRBJ2-5
D gene: TRBD2
clone size: .
CDR3 protein: CSVGHLAGGGETQYF
CDR3 DNA: TGCAGCGTAGGACATCTAGCGGGAGGGGGAGAGACCCAGTACTTC

V gene: TRBV9
J gene: TRBJ2-1
D gene: TRBD1
clone size: .
CDR3 protein: CASSVARQGFDEQFF
CDR3 DNA: TGTGCCAGCAGCGTAGCGAGACAGGGATTTGATGAGCAGTTCTTC

V gene: TRBV7-2
J gene: TRBJ2-4
D gene: .
clone size: .
CDR3 protein: CASSLDSGNKNIQYF
CDR3 DNA: TGTGCCAGCAGCTTAGACAGCGGTAACAAAAACATTCAGTACTTC

V gene: TRBV20-1
J gene: TRBJ2-2
D gene: .
clone size: .
CDR3 protein: CSARRTSELFF
CDR3 DNA: TGCAGTGCTAGGAGGACCTCGGAGCTGTTTTTT

V gene: TRBV7-9
J gene: TRBJ1-1
D gene: .
clone size: few
CDR3 protein: CASSLKLDTEAFF
CDR3 DNA: TGTGCCAGCAGCCTGAAATTGGACACTGAAGCTTTCTTT

V gene: TRBV4-1
J gene: TRBJ1-2
D gene: .
clone size: .
CDR3 protein: CASSQREGYGYTF
CDR3 DNA: TGCGCCAGCAGCCAAAGGGAGGGCTATGGCTACACCTTC